These T cell receptor beta chains were read from a single sample in a study of a mutant IDH1 vaccine in newly diagnosed glioma. For these receptors, no antigen is known. Assay used: immunoSEQ multiplex PCR; TCRdb lists only in-frame clones, some missing. This sample has around 50,000 clones, with approximately 90% found just once. Source: PBMCs, taken from a glioma patient whose treatment included an IDH1 peptide vaccine. These receptors were taken from a woman aged 40 to 50 with glioma. The CDR3 runs from the conserved cysteine through the conserved F or W. Fields, in order: V gene, clone size, CDR3 length, D gene, J gene, CDR3 DNA, CDR3 protein. The D gene is left open where the match is weak. Rows give clone size only sometimes, using once, few, many, or a class for an expanded clone.

V gene: TRBV25-1
clone size: .
CDR3 length: 15
D gene: TRBD2
J gene: TRBJ2-7
CDR3 DNA: TGTGCCAGCAGTGAATCGGGTAGCGGGAGCTACGAGCAGTACTTC
CDR3 protein: CASSESGSGSYEQYF

V gene: TRBV7-9
clone size: .
CDR3 length: 14
D gene: .
J gene: TRBJ2-7
CDR3 DNA: TGTGCCAGCAGCAAGTTAGGGGGGGGCGACGAGCAGTACTTC
CDR3 protein: CASSKLGGGDEQYF

V gene: TRBV5-4
clone size: .
CDR3 length: 12
D gene: .
J gene: TRBJ1-3
CDR3 DNA: TGTGCCAGCAGCAGCACAGGAAACACCATATATTTT
CDR3 protein: CASSSTGNTIYF

V gene: TRBV4-2
clone size: .
CDR3 length: 14
D gene: .
J gene: TRBJ1-1
CDR3 DNA: TGTGCCAGCAGCCTTACAGGGCTGGGCACTGAAGCTTTCTTT
CDR3 protein: CASSLTGLGTEAFF

V gene: TRBV9
clone size: .
CDR3 length: 15
D gene: .
J gene: TRBJ2-2
CDR3 DNA: TGTGCCAGCAGCCCTAGGGGGGGGAACACCGGGGAGCTGTTTTTT
CDR3 protein: CASSPRGGNTGELFF

V gene: TRBV6-5
clone size: .
CDR3 length: 14
D gene: .
J gene: TRBJ1-2
CDR3 DNA: TGTGCCAGCAGTTACGGGCCAGCGGACTATGGCTACACCTTC
CDR3 protein: CASSYGPADYGYTF

V gene: TRBV7-9
clone size: .
CDR3 length: 12
D gene: .
J gene: TRBJ1-4
CDR3 DNA: TGTGCCAGCAGCTTAGCGCGGGAAAAACTGTTTTTT
CDR3 protein: CASSLAREKLFF

V gene: TRBV7-9
clone size: medium-sized
CDR3 length: 14
D gene: .
J gene: TRBJ1-5
CDR3 DNA: TGTGCCAGCAGCCAAGCGGGGAGGGGTCAGCCCCAGCATTTT
CDR3 protein: CASSQAGRGQPQHF

V gene: TRBV11-1
clone size: once
CDR3 length: 13
D gene: TRBD1
J gene: TRBJ2-7
CDR3 DNA: TGTGCCAGCAGGCGGGACAGGGACCACGAGCAGTACTTC
CDR3 protein: CASRRDRDHEQYF

V gene: TRBV7-3
clone size: .
CDR3 length: 15
D gene: .
J gene: TRBJ1-1
CDR3 DNA: TGTGCCAGCAGCTTAACGAGGGCGGGGAGCGCTGAAGCTTTCTTT
CDR3 protein: CASSLTRAGSAEAFF

V gene: TRBV5-6
clone size: .
CDR3 length: 14
D gene: TRBD1
J gene: TRBJ2-7
CDR3 DNA: TGTGCCAGCAGCTTGGGTTTGACAGGGAGCGAGCAGTACTTC
CDR3 protein: CASSLGLTGSEQYF

V gene: TRBV11-2
clone size: .
CDR3 length: 15
D gene: TRBD1
J gene: TRBJ1-2
CDR3 DNA: TGTGCCAGCAGCTTAGTGGGCAGGGGGAATTCCGGCTACACCTTC
CDR3 protein: CASSLVGRGNSGYTF

V gene: TRBV19
clone size: .
CDR3 length: 11
D gene: .
J gene: TRBJ2-1
CDR3 DNA: TGTGCCAGTAAAGACTACAATGAGCAGTTCTTC
CDR3 protein: CASKDYNEQFF

V gene: TRBV21-1
clone size: .
CDR3 length: 14
D gene: .
J gene: TRBJ1-1
CDR3 DNA: TGTGCCAGCAGCAAACACCGGGGTGGGTCCGAAGCTTTCTTT
CDR3 protein: CASSKHRGGSEAFF